This T cell receptor (beta chain) originates from a study of breast tumors, draining lymph nodes, adjacent tissues. Study observations and caveats: Compared with lymph nodes, tumors were less diverse; compared with nontumor tissue, more. Luminal-like breast cancer showed significantly higher tumor–nontumor repertoire similarity than basal-like. That most tumor T cells come from lymph nodes remained unproven.

Breast cancer patients provided tissue from their axillary draining lymph nodes. TCRdb re-analysed the multiplex PCR reads in MiXCR, keeping a single row per CDR3 protein. The profile shows around 120,000 distinct CDR3 sequences, 15% to 20% of them singletons. This clonotype was recorded once. Its antigen is as yet unknown. A much larger clone lies a single base off, so this may be a read error. Sequencing used axillary lymph node tissue. The TCR sequence derives from a female donor with breast cancer. Some clones in this sample may be carry-over from other donors' samples.

The CDR3 is CSIRRSSGNTIYF. CDR3 DNA sequence: TGCAGTATCCGACGGAGCTCTGGAAACACCATATATTTT. The chain has TRBV20-1 and TRBJ1-3; no clear D gene. In germline, CDR1 is DFQATT, CDR2 SNEGSKA (reference sequence). V was cut by 8 bases and J by 0 bases, with 11 bases left in between. CDR3 size: 13 residues.